These T cell receptor beta chains were read from a single sample in a study of blood T cell repertoires in COVID-19. Clones were read by immunoSEQ multiplex PCR, and TCRdb kept only the in-frame ones, dropping some. The top ten clones hold just over 8% of a sample with almost 500,000 clones, 88% of them seen once. The sequenced sample was PBMCs or T cells enriched from blood (not recorded which). The receptor source for this set is an older woman who had recovered from COVID-19. The CDR3 runs from the conserved cysteine through the conserved F or W. D genes are given only for firm matches. The listing skips clone size in some rows; elsewhere it reads once, few, many or a size class.

d_call clone_size j_call v_call cdr3_nt cdr3_aa
. . TRBJ1-5 TRBV3-1/TRBV3-2 TGTGCCAGCAGCCAAGGCAGTAATCAGCCCCAGCATTTT CASSQGSNQPQHF
. . TRBJ1-2 TRBV27 TGTGCCAGCAGTGCCCTTGGGAGGGGAGGTGGCTACACCTTC CASSALGRGGGYTF
. . TRBJ1-5 TRBV21-1 TGTGCCAGCAGCAAAGATACGGGGAGGGCTAGCAATCAGCCCCAGCATTTT CASSKDTGRASNQPQHF
. . TRBJ2-2 TRBV2 TGTGCCAGCAGTGCGGCTAGATTTTCCGGGGAGCTGTTTTTT CASSAARFSGELFF
. . TRBJ1-4 TRBV21-1 TGTGCCAGCAGCATAGACAGCCATAATGAAAAACTGTTTTTT CASSIDSHNEKLFF
TRBD2 once TRBJ2-1 TRBV29-1 TGCAGCGTTGATCGCCTAGCGGGGGGCCTGAGCTCCTACAATGAGCAGTTCTTC CSVDRLAGGLSSYNEQFF
TRBD1 . TRBJ2-2 TRBV19 TGTGCCAGTACCAAGCTCCGGGACAGAACGACCGGGGAGCTGTTTTTT CASTKLRDRTTGELFF
. . TRBJ2-2 TRBV3-1/TRBV3-2 TGTGTCAGCAGCCGGACAGACAAGAACACCGGGGAGCTGTTTTTT CVSSRTDKNTGELFF
TRBD2 once TRBJ2-7 TRBV5-5 TGTGCCAGCAGCTTTGGACTAGCGGGGGGGCTCCCCTACGAGCAGTACTTC CASSFGLAGGLPYEQYF
TRBD1 . TRBJ2-2 TRBV6-6 TGTGCCAGCAGTCGAGACAGGGGCGTTAAGAGCGGGGAGCTGTTTTTT CASSRDRGVKSGELFF
. . TRBJ2-5 TRBV24-1 TGTGCCACCAGTGATTTTCCTCTAACAGGGGCGGGGGAGACCCAGTACTTC CATSDFPLTGAGETQYF
TRBD1 . TRBJ1-1 TRBV3-1/TRBV3-2 TGTGCCAGCAGCCGAGGGACAGGTCTCTGGGGCACTGAAGCTTTCTTT CASSRGTGLWGTEAFF
TRBD2 . TRBJ2-1 TRBV2 TGTGCCAGCAGTCAAGGACTAGCGACGGTTAATGAGCAGTTCTTC CASSQGLATVNEQFF
. . TRBJ1-6 TRBV30 TGTGCCTGGAGAGGGCAGGGTGACTCACCCCTCCACTTT CAWRGQGDSPLHF
TRBD1 . TRBJ1-1 TRBV18 TGTGCCAGCTCACCGGGCCGGGACAGGGGCACTGAAGCTTTCTTT CASSPGRDRGTEAFF
TRBD2 . TRBJ2-5 TRBV5-1 TGCGCCAGCAGCTTAGGTAGCGGGGGAGGAGAGACCCAGTACTTC CASSLGSGGGETQYF
. . TRBJ1-4 TRBV7-8 TGTGCCAGCAGCCGGGGCCAGGTTGAAAAACTGTTTTTT CASSRGQVEKLFF
TRBD1 . TRBJ1-3 TRBV19 TGTGCCAGTAGTCGGACAGGGGCTGGAAACACCATATATTTT CASSRTGAGNTIYF
. . TRBJ2-5 TRBV18 TGTGCCAGCTCACGCGGCGGGGATGAGACCCAGTACTTC CASSRGGDETQYF
TRBD1 . TRBJ1-3 TRBV18 TGTGCCAGCTCACCAGGGACAGGGGGCTTCGGAAACACCATATATTTT CASSPGTGGFGNTIYF
TRBD2 . TRBJ2-3 TRBV2 TGTGCCAATCAGAGGACTAGCGGGGAGACAGATACGCAGTATTTT CANQRTSGETDTQYF
TRBD1 . TRBJ2-7 TRBV6-5 TGTGCCAGCAGATACGGGACAGGGGTTTCCTACGAGCAGTACTTC CASRYGTGVSYEQYF
TRBD2 . TRBJ2-1 TRBV10-3 TGTGCCATCAGTGAGCCCCGACTAGCGGGGGGGCCACAGAGACACAATGAGCAGTTCTTC CAISEPRLAGGPQRHNEQFF
. . TRBJ1-1 TRBV10-3 TGTGCCATCAGTGCCGGGACACTGGGGGACACTGAAGCTTTCTTT CAISAGTLGDTEAFF
TRBD2 . TRBJ2-1 TRBV27 TGTGCCAGCAGTTACATAGCGGGGGGGCTCGATGAGCAGTTCTTC CASSYIAGGLDEQFF
. . TRBJ1-5 TRBV6-4 TGTGCCAGGCGGACAGATAGCCTCTTTCAGCCCCAGCATTTT CARRTDSLFQPQHF
. . TRBJ2-3 TRBV5-6 TGTGCCAGCAGCTCTCTGTCGTCGGCAGATACGCAGTATTTT CASSSLSSADTQYF
TRBD1 . TRBJ1-5 TRBV6-2/TRBV6-3 TGTGCCAGCAGTAGAGTAGGGGGCGTCTATCAGCCCCAGCATTTT CASSRVGGVYQPQHF
. . TRBJ1-2 TRBV28 TGTGCCAGCAGTTTAGGGGGCGCTGACTATGGCTACACCTTC CASSLGGADYGYTF
. . TRBJ1-1 TRBV29-1 TGCAGCGTTGAGGGGAGCGCGCTGAACACTGAAGCTTTCTTT CSVEGSALNTEAFF
. many TRBJ2-2 TRBV5-1 TGCGCCAGCAGCTTTGACACTAACACCGGGGAGCTGTTTTTT CASSFDTNTGELFF
. . TRBJ2-1 TRBV6-5 TGTGCCAGCAACAGACACACTAGCTCCTACAATGAGCAGTTCTTC CASNRHTSSYNEQFF
TRBD1 . TRBJ2-1 TRBV18 TGTGCCAGCTCACCAAAGGGACAGGGGTACAATGAGCAGTTCTTC CASSPKGQGYNEQFF
TRBD1 . TRBJ1-4 TRBV6-5 TGTGCCAGCAGGGCAGGGGGCTTAGACGAAAAACTGTTTTTT CASRAGGLDEKLFF
. . TRBJ1-1 TRBV9 TGTGCCAGCAGCGTAGCCGGGGGATCGGTCACTGAAGCTTTCTTT CASSVAGGSVTEAFF
TRBD1 . TRBJ2-7 TRBV5-1 TGCGCCAGCAGCTTAGGGGACAGTCCCTACGAGCAGTACTTC CASSLGDSPYEQYF
TRBD1 . TRBJ1-5 TRBV10-3 TGTGCCATCAGTGGGGGACAGGGTTATCAGCCCCAGCATTTT CAISGGQGYQPQHF
TRBD1 . TRBJ1-2 TRBV2 TGTGCCAGCAGTTACCAGACAGGGTCCTCTGGCTACACCTTC CASSYQTGSSGYTF
. . TRBJ1-1 TRBV10-1 TGCGCCAGCAGTACAGGACTGAACACTGAAGCTTTCTTT CASSTGLNTEAFF
. . TRBJ2-2 TRBV5-5 TGTGCCAGCAGCTTTTCAGGAACCGGGGAGCTGTTTTTT CASSFSGTGELFF
. . TRBJ2-3 TRBV30 TGTGCCTGGAGGGCAGGAAGGACGCAGTATTTT CAWRAGRTQYF
. . TRBJ2-3 TRBV15 TGTGCCACCAGCAGAGAAGCCATATCCCCCACAGATACGCAGTATTTT CATSREAISPTDTQYF
. . TRBJ2-1 TRBV24-1 TGTGCCACCAGTGATATGGGCGGGGACAGATTCAATGAGCAGTTCTTC CATSDMGGDRFNEQFF
. . TRBJ1-1 TRBV19 TGTGCCAGCATACTACAATCCGGGACATCTCCACCTATGAACACTGAAGCTTTCTTT CASILQSGTSPPMNTEAFF
TRBD2 . TRBJ2-1 TRBV5-1 TGCGCCAGCAGCTTGCTAGGGGCGCGAGGCGGGAGGCAGTTCTTC CASSLLGARGGRQFF
. . TRBJ2-5 TRBV7-2 TGTGCCAGCAGCTTAACAGGGAAAGAGACCCAGTACTTC CASSLTGKETQYF
. . TRBJ1-2 TRBV29-1 TGCAGCGTTGAAGAGAAGTGGGGAGGATATGGCTACACCTTC CSVEEKWGGYGYTF
. . TRBJ1-1 TRBV30 TGTGCCTGGAGGCTTACAGGGAACACTGAAGCTTTCTTT CAWRLTGNTEAFF
. . TRBJ1-3 TRBV4-1 TGCGCCAGCAGCCAAGAGAGACAGGCGGTGACCTCTGGAAACACCATATATTTT CASSQERQAVTSGNTIYF
. . TRBJ2-5 TRBV27 TGTGCCAGCAGTTCCCTTGTCAGGGGGGAGATGGAGACCCAGTACTTC CASSSLVRGEMETQYF
. . TRBJ1-1 TRBV2 TGTGCCCCCAGGGGGAACACTGAAGCTTTCTTT CAPRGNTEAFF
TRBD1 . TRBJ2-6 TRBV10-1 TGCGCCAGCAGCCCTGGACAGGCCGGGGCCAACGTCCTGACTTTC CASSPGQAGANVLTF